This T cell receptor beta chain was sequenced during a study of blood T cell repertoires in COVID-19. Across the whole study: There were acute and convalescent COVID-19 samples, and they came from the United States, Italy and Spain. The cDNA or gDNA used as material had been derived from T cells, B-cell-depleted T cells, or PBMCs.

Unmatched junction bases numbered 6, after V lost 4 bases and J lost 8 bases. This CDR3 is 14 amino acids long. Germline loops: CDR1 MDHEN, CDR2 SYDVKM. Methods used by the authors: Reference gene primer amplification in the assay estimated nucleated cell counts. Sequenced by immunoSEQ multiplex PCR; TCRdb stores in-frame clones only, minus some. The V and J calls and clone size come from that table; D and trimming were worked out from the DNA. The sample consists of 140,000 or so clones, roughly three quarters of them appearing once. The chain uses TRBV28 and TRBJ2-1; TRBD2 aligns across 9 bases. The receptor comes from a woman aged 55-69 years with acute or convalescent COVID-19. Material: peripheral blood. CDR3 loop: CASSYDRTSDEQFF. The CDR3 DNA reads as TGTGCCAGCAGTTATGATAGGACTAGCGATGAGCAGTTCTTC.